This T cell receptor beta chain originates from a study of T cells in Graves' hyperthyroidism and ophthalmopathy. The wider study: At initial diagnosis, before any treatment had begun, peripheral blood was obtained.

RNA transcripts gave rise to amplified TCR beta CDR3 regions. During a first-round RT-PCR of the TCR CDR3, the HTBI primer set was used. TCRdb reanalysed the multiplex PCR reads using MiXCR and keeps one entry per CDR3 protein. This sample has 470,000 or so distinct CDR3 sequences, with less than 25% found just once. Newly diagnosed hyperthyroidism patients aged 18 to 65 years had disease lasting under 2 months. Uncontrolled infection, other autoimmune disease, pregnancy or lactation excluded patients. The V and J ends lost 3 bases and 3 bases respectively, with 6 bases between them. Per the germline V gene, CDR1 is DFQATT and CDR2 is SNEGSKA (reference sequence). The CDR3 is 12 residues long. This clonotype qualifies as large.

This clonotype was obtained from a young man with Graves' hyperthyroidism. Sample: blood. The rearrangement joins TRBV20-1 to TRBJ1-5; D gene uncertain. Written as DNA, the CDR3 is TGCAGTGCTAGGAGTTTCAATCAGCCCCAGCATTTT. It codes for CSARSFNQPQHF.